This is a list of T cell receptor beta chains from one sample in a study of blood T cell repertoires in COVID-19. The method was immunoSEQ multiplex PCR; TCRdb's version includes in-frame clones alone and lacks a portion of them. The repertoire has tens of thousands of clones, roughly 78% of them found once; the top ten carry 1% to 1.5%. Sequencing input: peripheral blood. The receptors come from a woman older than 75 with acute or convalescent COVID-19. CDR3s include the opening cysteine and the closing phenylalanine or tryptophan. D genes are given only for firm matches. Clone size is shown for a subset of rows, as once, few, many or a class of expanded clone.

TRBV19	NA	TRBJ2-1	TRBD2	14	CASSPRTSYNEQFF	TGTGCCAGTAGTCCTAGGACTAGTTACAATGAGCAGTTCTTC
TRBV19	NA	TRBJ1-6	NA	15	CASSRDSSRDSPLHF	TGTGCCAGTAGTAGAGACAGTTCTAGAGATTCACCCCTCCACTTT
TRBV2	NA	TRBJ2-1	TRBD2	15	CASSEMASGYNEQFF	TGTGCCAGCAGTGAAATGGCTAGCGGCTACAATGAGCAGTTCTTC
TRBV7-9	NA	TRBJ2-7	TRBD2	13	CASSPGGVYEQYF	TGTGCCAGCAGCCCGGGGGGAGTCTACGAGCAGTACTTC
TRBV5-4	NA	TRBJ2-5	NA	13	CASSLGFEETQYF	TGTGCCAGCAGCTTGGGGTTTGAGGAGACCCAGTACTTC
TRBV7-9	NA	TRBJ2-1	TRBD2	13	CASSLGGGNEQFF	TGTGCCAGCAGCTTAGGCGGGGGGAATGAGCAGTTCTTC
TRBV7-2	once	TRBJ2-1	TRBD2	14	CASSLSGGYNEQFF	TGTGCCAGCTCCCTTAGCGGGGGGTACAATGAGCAGTTCTTC
TRBV3-1/TRBV3-2	NA	TRBJ1-2	TRBD1	15	CASSQWDRVGVGYTF	TGTGCCAGCAGCCAGTGGGACAGGGTAGGGGTTGGCTACACCTTC
TRBV5-6	NA	TRBJ2-7	NA	11	CASKYGDEQYF	TGTGCCAGCAAATACGGGGACGAGCAGTACTTC
TRBV9	NA	TRBJ2-7	TRBD2	15	CASSVSGGPPYEQYF	TGTGCCAGCAGCGTTAGCGGGGGGCCTCCCTACGAGCAGTACTTC
TRBV9	NA	TRBJ2-7	NA	13	CASSVGGTYEQYF	TGTGCCAGCAGCGTAGGAGGGACCTACGAGCAGTACTTC
TRBV7-3	NA	TRBJ1-6	TRBD1	13	CASSRDRASPLHF	TGTGCCAGCAGCCGGGACAGGGCTTCACCCCTCCACTTT
TRBV5-6	NA	TRBJ1-2	NA	16	CASSLREWTQSYGYTF	TGTGCCAGCAGCTTGCGGGAATGGACGCAGAGCTATGGCTACACCTTC
TRBV3-1/TRBV3-2	NA	TRBJ1-4	NA	15	CASSHPQGLNEKLFF	TGTGCCAGCAGCCATCCCCAGGGCTTAAATGAAAAACTGTTTTTT
TRBV28	NA	TRBJ2-5	NA	13	CATTSRTRQTQYF	TGTGCCACCACCAGTCGTACCAGGCAGACCCAGTACTTC
TRBV19	NA	TRBJ2-7	TRBD1	14	CASSIGTGTYEQYF	TGTGCCAGTAGTATCGGGACAGGAACCTACGAGCAGTACTTC
TRBV3-1/TRBV3-2	NA	TRBJ2-5	TRBD2	16	CASSQLSGSPQETQYF	TGTGCCAGCAGCCAATTAAGCGGGAGTCCCCAAGAGACCCAGTACTTC
TRBV20-1	NA	TRBJ2-5	NA	11	CSAPFLETQYF	TGCAGTGCCCCCTTTCTGGAGACCCAGTACTTC
TRBV6-5	NA	TRBJ2-1	TRBD2	15	CASRPGTSGNNEQFF	TGTGCCAGCAGACCCGGGACTAGCGGGAACAATGAGCAGTTCTTC
TRBV14	NA	TRBJ2-3	TRBD2	15	CASSRTSGGEDTQYF	TGTGCCAGCAGTCGGACTAGCGGGGGGGAAGATACGCAGTATTTT
TRBV2	NA	TRBJ2-1	TRBD2	13	CASSTSGYNEQFF	TGTGCCAGCAGCACTAGCGGTTACAATGAGCAGTTCTTC
TRBV5-1	NA	TRBJ1-6	NA	14	CASSLGQINSPLHF	TGCGCCAGCAGCTTGGGGCAGATTAATTCACCCCTCCACTTT
TRBV9	NA	TRBJ1-2	NA	17	CASSPRHGITEAYGYTF	TGTGCCAGCAGCCCCCGCCACGGGATAACAGAGGCCTATGGCTACACCTTC